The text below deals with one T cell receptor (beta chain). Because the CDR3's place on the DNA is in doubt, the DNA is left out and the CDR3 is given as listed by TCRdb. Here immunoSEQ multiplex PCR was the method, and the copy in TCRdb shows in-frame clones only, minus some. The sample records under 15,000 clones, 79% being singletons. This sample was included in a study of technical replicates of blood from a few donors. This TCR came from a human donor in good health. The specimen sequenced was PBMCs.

CDR3 sequence reads: CASILDRGAGQPQHF. V is TRBV2 and J is TRBJ1-5; TRBD1 was called by the table and not checked on the DNA. Germline CDR1 reads SNHLY; CDR2 reads FYNNEI. The CDR3 adds up to 15 amino acids, both ends counted.